Each of the 9 T cell receptor beta chains below was sequenced from the same sample in a study of cytomegalovirus exposure and HLA in healthy donors. In the PCR, 60 Vbeta and 13 Jbeta primers were used. Assay used: immunoSEQ multiplex PCR; TCRdb lists only in-frame clones, some missing. The data contain some 200,000 clones, around 75% of them singletons. Sequenced input: PBMCs. These receptors were taken from a male donor in good health and CMV-seropositive.

The rearrangement joins TRBV7-8 to TRBJ2-7, with 7 bases lining up with TRBD2. The CDR3 spans 14 residues. Germline V lookup: CDR1 SGHVS, CDR2 FQNEAQ. V gave up 3 bases and J gave up 6 bases; unmatched junction bases: 8. The CDR3 DNA follows: TGTGCCAGCAGCTTGAAACGGGACTATTCCGAGCAGTACTTC. Translation gives CASSLKRDYSEQYF.

This rearrangement joins TRBV6-5 to TRBJ2-7; D call uncertain. CDR3 length: 11 amino acids. Trimming stripped 3 bases from V and 5 bases from J, with 5 bases between. Germline V gene sequence: CDR1 MNHEY, CDR2 SVGAGI. The CDR3 DNA is TGTGCCAGCAGTTATGCGAACGAGCAGTACTTC. Translation gives CASSYANEQYF.

The rearrangement links TRBV6-5 to TRBJ2-2; weak D call: TRBD1 (6 bases). V was clipped by 4 bases and J by 1 base, with 10 bases between them. The CDR3 sequence is 15 residues long. The germline V gene encodes CDR1 MNHEY and CDR2 SVGAGI. The CDR3 loop reads CASSSSTGNTGELFF. The CDR3 nucleotides are TGTGCCAGCAGTTCCTCGACAGGGAACACCGGGGAGCTGTTTTTT.

A note on this clone: At one of its ends the junction is not consistent with the germline gene, which may arise from a read error. This sequence joins TRBV11-1 and TRBJ2-1; the D is unclear. The germline CDR1 and CDR2 sequences are SGHAT and FQDESV (reference sequence). The CDR3 covers 14 residues. The CDR3 is CASSLLRSYDEQFF. CDR3 nucleotide sequence: TGTGCCAGCAGCTTACTACGTTCCTACGATGAGCAGTTCTTC.

The V call is TRBV5-5, the J call TRBJ2-3, with 8 bases lining up with TRBD2. Germline-derived CDR1 and CDR2 are SGHKS and YYEKEE (reference sequence). V trimming: 6 bases; J trimming: 5 bases; junction bases outside the gene matches: 17. The CDR3 totals 17 residues. CDR3 sequence (DNA): TGTGCCAGCATCCCAACGAGCCGAGCGGGGGTGCGAGATACGCAGTATTTT. This codes for CASIPTSRAGVRDTQYF. Full variable domain (remainder filled in from reference TRBV5-5 and TRBJ2-3): DAGVTQSPTHLIKTRGQQVTLRCSPISGHKSVSWYQQVLGQGPQFIFQYYEKEERGRGNFPDRFSARQFPNYSSELNVNALLLGDSALYLCASIPTSRAGVRDTQYFGPGTRLTVL.

This clone came up a few times. The rearrangement uses TRBV7-2 and TRBJ2-7; 10 bases line up with TRBD2. Losses at the gene ends were 5 bases for V and 5 bases for J; bases not matched to a gene: 9. The CDR3 sequence is 15 residues long. Germline values: CDR1 SGHTA, CDR2 FQGNSA. CDR3 DNA: TGTGCCAGCAGCCCCCAGACTAGCGGGTTCCACGAGCAGTACTTC. This translates into CASSPQTSGFHEQYF.

CDR3 DNA sequence: TGTGCCAGCAGCTTAGAGTCAGGGGAAGGGTTCCTCTACGAGCAGTACTTC. Its translation: CASSLESGEGFLYEQYF. The chain employs TRBV11-3 and TRBJ2-7, with D perhaps matching TRBD1 (6 bases). CDR1 and CDR2 from the germline V gene are SGHNT and YENEEA. V was pared by 0 bases and J by 3 bases, with 18 bases between. The CDR3 consists of 17 residues. Full variable domain (outside the CDR3, taken from reference TRBV11-3 and TRBJ2-7): EAGVVQSPRYKIIEKKQPVAFWCNPISGHNTLYWYLQNLGQGPELLIRYENEEAVDDSQLPKDRFSAERLKGVDSTLKIQPAELGDSAVYLCASSLESGEGFLYEQYFGPGTRLTVT.

The genes are TRBV7-3 and TRBJ2-7, with 11 bases fitting TRBD2. Germline V gives CDR1 SGHTA, CDR2 FQGTGA. The length of the CDR3 is 17 residues. V dropped 2 bases and J dropped 6; count of bases not matched to a gene: 12. For the CDR3, the DNA is TGTGCCAGCAGCTTACTCCCGCTAGCGGGAGGTCTTATCGAGCAGTACTTC. The encoded protein is CASSLLPLAGGLIEQYF.

This clone was found once. The rearrangement links TRBV20-1 to TRBJ2-5; possible D gene TRBD2, 5 bases. The end of the DNA aligns better with TRBJ2-7, so the J call may be wrong. CDR1 DFQATT and CDR2 SNEGSKA come from the germline V gene (reference sequence). This CDR3 is built from 10 residues. CDR3 region: CSFRGYEQYF. The CDR3 DNA reads as TGCAGTTTTCGGGGTTACGAGCAGTACTTC.